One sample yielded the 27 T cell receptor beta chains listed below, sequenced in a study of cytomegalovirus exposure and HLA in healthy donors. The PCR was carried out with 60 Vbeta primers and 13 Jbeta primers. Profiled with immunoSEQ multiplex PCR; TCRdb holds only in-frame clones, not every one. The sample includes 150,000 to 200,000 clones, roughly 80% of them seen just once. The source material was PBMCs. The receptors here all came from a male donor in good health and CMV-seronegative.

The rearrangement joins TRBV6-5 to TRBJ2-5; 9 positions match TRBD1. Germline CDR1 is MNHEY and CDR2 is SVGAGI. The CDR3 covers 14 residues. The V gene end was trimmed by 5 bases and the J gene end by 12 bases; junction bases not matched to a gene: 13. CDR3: CASSPTQLRTGEYF. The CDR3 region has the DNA TGTGCCAGCAGTCCGACCCAACTAAGGACAGGGGAGTACTTC.

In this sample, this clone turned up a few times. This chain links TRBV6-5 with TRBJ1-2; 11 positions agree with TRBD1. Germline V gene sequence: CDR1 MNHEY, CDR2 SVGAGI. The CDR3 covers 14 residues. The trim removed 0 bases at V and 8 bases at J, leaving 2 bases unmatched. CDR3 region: CASSYSRTGGGYTF. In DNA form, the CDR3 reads TGTGCCAGCAGTTACTCCCGGACAGGGGGCGGCTACACCTTC.

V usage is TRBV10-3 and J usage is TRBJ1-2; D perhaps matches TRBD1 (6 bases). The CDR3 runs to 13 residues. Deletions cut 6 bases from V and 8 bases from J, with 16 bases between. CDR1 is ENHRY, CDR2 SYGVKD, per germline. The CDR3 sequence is CAIRGDKYFGYTF. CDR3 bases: TGTGCCATCAGAGGGGACAAGTACTTCGGCTACACCTTC.

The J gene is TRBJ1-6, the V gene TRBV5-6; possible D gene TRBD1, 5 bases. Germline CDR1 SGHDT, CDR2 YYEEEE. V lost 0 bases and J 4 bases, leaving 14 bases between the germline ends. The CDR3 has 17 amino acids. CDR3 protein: CASSLAGQSTYNSPLHF. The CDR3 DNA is TGTGCCAGCAGCTTGGCAGGGCAAAGTACTTATAATTCACCCCTCCACTTT.

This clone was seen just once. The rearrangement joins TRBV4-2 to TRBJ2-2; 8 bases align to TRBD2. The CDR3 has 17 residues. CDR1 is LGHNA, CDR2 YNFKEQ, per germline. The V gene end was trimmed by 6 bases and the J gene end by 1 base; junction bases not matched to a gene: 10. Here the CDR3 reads CASRPPSAGGNTGELFF. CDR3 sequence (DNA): TGTGCCAGCAGACCCCCCTCTGCGGGGGGGAACACCGGGGAGCTGTTTTTT.

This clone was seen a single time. This CDR3 is CASSPTGILSGNTIYF. In nucleotides, the CDR3 is TGTGCCAGCAGCCCCACAGGGATTCTGTCTGGAAACACCATATATTTT. The chain is built from TRBV27 and TRBJ1-3, with TRBD1 as a possible D gene (6 bases). The CDR3 length is 16 residues. Trimming stripped 6 bases from V and 1 base from J, with 16 bases between. CDR1 is MNHEY, CDR2 SMNVEV, per germline (reference sequence).

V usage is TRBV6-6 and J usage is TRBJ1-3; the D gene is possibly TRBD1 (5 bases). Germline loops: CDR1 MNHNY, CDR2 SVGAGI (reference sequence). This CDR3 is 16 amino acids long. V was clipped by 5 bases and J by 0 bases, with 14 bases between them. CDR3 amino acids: CASSTTVYRSGNTIYF. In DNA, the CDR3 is TGTGCCAGCAGTACGACAGTTTATCGCTCTGGAAACACCATATATTTT.

As DNA, the CDR3 is TGTGCCAGCAGCCGAGATGCAACTAATGAAAAACTGTTTTTT. Translating it yields CASSRDATNEKLFF. V usage is TRBV11-2 and J usage is TRBJ1-4; D is undetermined. The V end was cut by 5 bases, the J end by 0 bases, with 7 bases between. The germline gives CDR1 SGHAT, CDR2 FQNNGV. The length of the CDR3 is 14 residues.

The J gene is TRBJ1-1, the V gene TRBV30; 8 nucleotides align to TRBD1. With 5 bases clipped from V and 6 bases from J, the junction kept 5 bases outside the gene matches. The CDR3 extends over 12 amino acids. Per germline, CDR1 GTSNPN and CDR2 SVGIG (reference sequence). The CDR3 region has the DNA TGTGCCTGGGACAGGGGCGAGGCTGAAGCTTTCTTT. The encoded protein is CAWDRGEAEAFF.

The CDR3 DNA reads as TGTGCCAGCAGTCGGGACAGGGGATACGAGCAGTACTTC. Translated, it gives CASSRDRGYEQYF. The chain joins TRBV2 to TRBJ2-7; 10 bases are shared with TRBD1. The CDR3 runs 13 residues. Germline CDR1 reads SNHLY; CDR2 reads FYNNEI. Trimming removed 5 bases from V and 4 bases from J; junction bases left unmatched: 2.

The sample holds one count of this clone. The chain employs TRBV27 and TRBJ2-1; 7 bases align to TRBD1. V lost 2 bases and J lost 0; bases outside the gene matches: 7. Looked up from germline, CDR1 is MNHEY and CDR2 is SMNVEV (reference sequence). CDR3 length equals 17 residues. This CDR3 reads CASSLEGGGLSYNEQFF. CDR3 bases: TGTGCCAGCAGTTTAGAAGGGGGCGGACTCTCCTACAATGAGCAGTTCTTC.

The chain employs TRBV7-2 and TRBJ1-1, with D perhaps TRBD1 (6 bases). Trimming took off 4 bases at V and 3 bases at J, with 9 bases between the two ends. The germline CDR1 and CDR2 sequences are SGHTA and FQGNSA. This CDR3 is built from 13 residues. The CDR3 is CASSSQGYTEAFF. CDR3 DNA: TGTGCCAGCAGCTCACAGGGTTACACTGAAGCTTTCTTT.

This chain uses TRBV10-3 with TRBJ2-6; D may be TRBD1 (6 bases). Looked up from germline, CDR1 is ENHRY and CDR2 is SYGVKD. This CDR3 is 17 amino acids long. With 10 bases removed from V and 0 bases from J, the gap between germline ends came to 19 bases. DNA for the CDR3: TGTGCCAGCGCTTTGCAGGGGACCTCCTCTGGGGCCAACGTCCTGACTTTC. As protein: CASALQGTSSGANVLTF.

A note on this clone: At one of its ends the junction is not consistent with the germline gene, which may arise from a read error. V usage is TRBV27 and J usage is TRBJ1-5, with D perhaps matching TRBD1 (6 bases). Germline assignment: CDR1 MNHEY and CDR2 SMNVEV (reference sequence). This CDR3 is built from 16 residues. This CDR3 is CASSLSGQGYNQPRHF. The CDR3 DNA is TGTGCCAGCAGTTTATCAGGGCAGGGGTACAATCAGCCCCGGCATTTT.

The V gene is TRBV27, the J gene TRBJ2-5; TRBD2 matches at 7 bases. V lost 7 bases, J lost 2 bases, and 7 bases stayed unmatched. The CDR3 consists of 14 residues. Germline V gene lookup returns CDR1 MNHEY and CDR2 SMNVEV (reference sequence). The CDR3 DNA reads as TGTGCCAGCACGAACTCCGGGGGGCAAGAGACCCAGTACTTC. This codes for CASTNSGGQETQYF.

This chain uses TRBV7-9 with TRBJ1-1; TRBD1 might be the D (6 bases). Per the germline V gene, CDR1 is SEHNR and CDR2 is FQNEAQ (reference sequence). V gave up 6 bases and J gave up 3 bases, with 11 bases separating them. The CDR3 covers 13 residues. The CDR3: CASSPDRYTEAFF. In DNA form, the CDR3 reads TGTGCCAGCAGTCCGGACAGATACACTGAAGCTTTCTTT.

The CDR3 is CASSIGGAMNTEAFF. The CDR3, as DNA: TGTGCCAGCAGCATCGGGGGGGCGATGAACACTGAAGCTTTCTTT. The chain links TRBV28 to TRBJ1-1, with D possibly matching TRBD1 (6 bases). CDR1 is MDHEN and CDR2 is SYDVKM in the germline V gene. Trimming pared 6 bases from V and 0 bases from J, leaving 14 bases between. This CDR3 region has 15 residues.

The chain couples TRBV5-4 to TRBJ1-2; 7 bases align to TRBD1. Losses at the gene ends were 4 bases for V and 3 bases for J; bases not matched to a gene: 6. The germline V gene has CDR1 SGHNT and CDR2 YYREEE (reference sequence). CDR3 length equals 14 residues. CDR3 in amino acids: CASSMGQRDYGYTF. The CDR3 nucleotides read TGTGCCAGCAGCATGGGACAGAGAGACTATGGCTACACCTTC.

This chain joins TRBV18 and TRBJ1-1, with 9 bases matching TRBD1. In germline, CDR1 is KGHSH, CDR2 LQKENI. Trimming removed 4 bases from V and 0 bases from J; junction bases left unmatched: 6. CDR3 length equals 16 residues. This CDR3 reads CASSQGQGSLNTEAFF. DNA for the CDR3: TGTGCCAGCTCACAAGGACAGGGGTCCCTGAACACTGAAGCTTTCTTT.

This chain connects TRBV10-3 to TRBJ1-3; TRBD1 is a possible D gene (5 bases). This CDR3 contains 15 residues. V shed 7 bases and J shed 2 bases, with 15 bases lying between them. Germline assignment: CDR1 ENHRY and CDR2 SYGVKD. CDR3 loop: CAIKQGDRPGNTIYF. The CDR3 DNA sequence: TGTGCCATCAAGCAGGGCGATCGACCTGGAAACACCATATATTTT.

CDR3 in amino acids: CASSLGRKNTEAFF. CDR3 DNA sequence: TGTGCCAGCAGCTTGGGGCGGAAGAACACTGAAGCTTTCTTT. This chain connects TRBV7-9 to TRBJ1-1; TRBD1 is a possible D gene (5 bases). CDR1 and CDR2 from the germline V gene are SEHNR and FQNEAQ (reference sequence). Trimming took 3 bases from V and 1 from J, leaving 9 bases between them. The CDR3 has 14 amino acids. Complete variable domain (other parts from reference TRBV7-9 and TRBJ1-1): DTGVSQNPRHKITKRGQNVTFRCDPISEHNRLYWYRQTLGQGPEFLTYFQNEAQLEKSRLLSDRFSAERPKGSFSTLEIQRTEQGDSAMYLCASSLGRKNTEAFFGQGTRLTVV.

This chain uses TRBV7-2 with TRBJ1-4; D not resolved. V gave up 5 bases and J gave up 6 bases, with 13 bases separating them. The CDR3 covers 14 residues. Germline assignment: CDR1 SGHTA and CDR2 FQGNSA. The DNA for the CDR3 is TGTGCCAGCAGCCGGGGTGGATCTGATGAAAAACTGTTTTTT. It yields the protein CASSRGGSDEKLFF.

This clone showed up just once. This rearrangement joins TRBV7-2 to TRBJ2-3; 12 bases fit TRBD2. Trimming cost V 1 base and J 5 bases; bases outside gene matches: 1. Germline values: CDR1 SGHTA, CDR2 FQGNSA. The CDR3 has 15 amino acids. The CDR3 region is CASSLGLAGVDTQYF. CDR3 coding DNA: TGTGCCAGCAGCTTAGGACTAGCGGGGGTAGATACGCAGTATTTT.

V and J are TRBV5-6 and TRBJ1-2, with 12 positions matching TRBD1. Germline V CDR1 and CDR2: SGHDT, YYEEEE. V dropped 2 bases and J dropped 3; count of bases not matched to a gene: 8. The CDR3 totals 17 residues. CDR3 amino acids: CASSFRDRGLLYYGYTF. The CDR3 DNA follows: TGTGCCAGCAGCTTCCGGGACAGGGGGCTTCTCTACTATGGCTACACCTTC.

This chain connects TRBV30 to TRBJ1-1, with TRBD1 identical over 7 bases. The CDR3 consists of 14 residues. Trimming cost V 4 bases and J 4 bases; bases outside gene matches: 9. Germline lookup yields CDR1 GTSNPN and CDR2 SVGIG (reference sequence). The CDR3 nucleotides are TGTGCCTGGAAACGACAGGGTGAGAGCACTGAAGCTTTCTTT. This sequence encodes CAWKRQGESTEAFF.

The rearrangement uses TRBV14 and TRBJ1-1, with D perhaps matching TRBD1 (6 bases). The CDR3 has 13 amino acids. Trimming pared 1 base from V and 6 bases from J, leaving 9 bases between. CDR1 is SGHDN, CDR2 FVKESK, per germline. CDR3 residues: CASSQVRTAEAFF. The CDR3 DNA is TGTGCCAGCAGCCAAGTAAGGACAGCTGAAGCTTTCTTT. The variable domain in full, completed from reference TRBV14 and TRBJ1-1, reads EAGVTQFPSHSVIEKGQTVTLRCDPISGHDNLYWYRRVMGKEIKFLLHFVKESKQDESGMPNNRFLAERTGGTYSTLKVQPAELEDSGVYFCASSQVRTAEAFFGQGTRLTVV.

The CDR3 nucleotides read TGTGCCAGCAGTTCCTTCCGAACCGGACTCGCTGAAGCTTTCTTT. Translation gives CASSSFRTGLAEAFF. This chain joins TRBV27 and TRBJ1-1; D not resolved. This CDR3 is 15 amino acids long. Trimming took off 4 bases at V and 6 bases at J, with 18 bases between the two ends. The germline V gene has CDR1 MNHEY and CDR2 SMNVEV (reference sequence).